This TCR beta chain derives from a study of cytomegalovirus exposure and HLA in healthy donors. About the research overall: In an early release, HLA-typed donors contributed 75 million to 85 million unique TCR sequences.

Study results and caveats: According to a later analysis, donors in an Asian-associated ancestry cluster reportedly had fewer N-insertions than the approximately 620-donor mean.

PCR amplification relied on 60 Vbeta primers (plus 13 Jbeta primers). Sequencing used immunoSEQ multiplex PCR; TCRdb keeps in-frame clones, though not all of them. The sample yields approximately 100,000 clones, roughly 75% seen once. CDR3 length: 13 residues. Losses at the gene ends were 9 bases for V and 3 bases for J; bases not matched to a gene: 6. The germline CDR1 and CDR2 sequences are MNHNS and SASEGT. This clone was seen a single time. The target antigen is unknown. This TCR derives from a male donor in good health and CMV-seropositive. Sequencing was carried out using PBMCs. The V and J genes are TRBV6-1 and TRBJ2-7, with 9 bases aligning to TRBD1. The CDR3: CASCRDRDYEQYF. CDR3 sequence (DNA): TGTGCCAGTTGCCGGGACAGGGACTACGAGCAGTACTTC.